The 18 T cell receptor beta chains reported below all come from one sample, sequenced in a study of early T cells in non-severe SARS-CoV-2 infection (dated by TCRdb to 2020 to 2023). Preparation of the library involved 5' RACE. Sequencing took place on a NextSeq 500. TCRdb cleaned the public reads at Q25 with fastp, built clones with MiXCR and kept in-frame beta chains. CDR3 protein duplicates are merged, each entry listing the most common genes and DNA. Within this sample are almost 45,000 distinct CDR3 sequences, with 5.5% to 6.5% of them counted one time only. Around 11% of the sample belongs to the ten largest clones. The sequenced sample was whole blood. All receptors derive from an adult who was a healthcare worker with PCR-confirmed SARS-CoV-2 infection or an uninfected control (not recorded which).

In its sample, this clonotype was seen a few times. The V call is TRBV18, the J call TRBJ2-7; D remains ambiguous. Trimming removed 3 bases from V and 2 bases from J, with 11 bases in between. This CDR3 region has 14 residues. The germline V gene has CDR1 KGHSH and CDR2 LQKENI. The CDR3 spells CASSPLSDPYEQYF. The CDR3 DNA follows: TGTGCCAGCTCACCGCTCTCGGATCCCTACGAGCAGTACTTC.

This clonotype was detected ten times or more. The V and J genes are TRBV18 and TRBJ2-7; D is undetermined. V lost 0 bases and J 4 bases, leaving 13 bases between the germline ends. CDR3 size: 15 residues. Looked up from germline, CDR1 is KGHSH and CDR2 is LQKENI. CDR3 in DNA: TGTGCCAGCTCACCACCTGACGGACCTACTTACGAGCAGTACTTC. It is translated as CASSPPDGPTYEQYF.

This clonotype was counted only a few times. V and J are TRBV11-2 and TRBJ2-3, with 8 bases matching TRBD1. In germline, CDR1 is SGHAT, CDR2 FQNNGV. The ends lost 5 bases at V and 6 bases at J; junction bases unmatched: 4. The CDR3 runs to 13 residues. The CDR3 region has the DNA TGTGCCAGCAGCAACAGGGGGGCGGATACGCAGTATTTT. Encoded protein: CASSNRGADTQYF.

This clonotype has a count of ten or more. The chain is built from TRBV5-1 and TRBJ2-1; D call uncertain. V shed 3 bases and J shed 5 bases, with 9 bases lying between them. Germline loops: CDR1 SGHRS, CDR2 YFSETQ. This CDR3 spans 13 amino acids. The CDR3 DNA follows: TGCGCCAGCAGCTGGGGTGGGGACAATGAGCAGTTCTTC. Protein sequence: CASSWGGDNEQFF.

This clonotype showed up just a few times. V gene TRBV5-1 combines with J gene TRBJ1-6; unclear D gene. This CDR3 spans 14 amino acids. CDR1 is SGHRS and CDR2 is YFSETQ in the germline V gene. Trimming left V 1 base short and J 5 bases short, with 7 bases between. CDR3 in amino acids: CASSLSQNNSPLHF. DNA of the CDR3: TGCGCCAGCAGCTTGTCCCAGAATAATTCACCCCTCCACTTT.

In nucleotides, the CDR3 is TGTGCCAGCAGCTCCCAGGGGGGCAGGGGCTACACCTTC. Its protein is CASSSQGGRGYTF. This chain connects TRBV7-9 to TRBJ1-2, with TRBD1 matching over 7 bases. In germline, CDR1 is SEHNR, CDR2 FQNEAQ (reference sequence). CDR3 size: 13 residues. After removal of 4 bases from V and 8 bases from J, the junction contained 7 bases not matched to a gene. Drawing the rest from reference TRBV7-9 and TRBJ1-2, the complete variable domain is DTGVSQNPRHKITKRGQNVTFRCDPISEHNRLYWYRQTLGQGPEFLTYFQNEAQLEKSRLLSDRFSAERPKGSFSTLEIQRTEQGDSAMYLCASSSQGGRGYTFGSGTRLTVV.

This rearrangement joins TRBV2 to TRBJ2-7; the match to TRBD1 covers 8 bases. The CDR3 loop spans 12 amino acids. The germline V gene encodes CDR1 SNHLY and CDR2 FYNNEI. J was trimmed by 3 bases and V by 7 bases; bases with no gene match: 2. CDR3 in amino acids: CASNTGGYEQYF. The CDR3 DNA reads TGTGCCAGCAATACAGGGGGCTACGAGCAGTACTTC.

This clonotype was detected a few times. CDR3 sequence (DNA): TGTGCCAGCAGCTTGTTGGGGGGCACTGAAGCTTTCTTT. Translation gives CASSLLGGTEAFF. The chain carries TRBV5-5 and TRBJ1-1; D is possibly TRBD1 (5 bases). Trimming cost V 1 base and J 4 bases, with 8 bases left between them. The CDR3 has 13 residues. Germline assignment: CDR1 SGHKS and CDR2 YYEKEE (reference sequence).

The V and J genes are TRBV6-1 and TRBJ2-3; maybe TRBD2 (6 bases). The V gene's germline CDR1 is MNHNS and CDR2 SASEGT. The V end was cut by 3 bases, the J end by 4 bases, with 14 bases between. This CDR3 is 15 amino acids long. CDR3 amino acids: CASSDSLGGADTQYF. In DNA form, the CDR3 reads TGTGCCAGCAGTGACTCGTTGGGAGGAGCAGATACGCAGTATTTT.

In its sample, this clonotype was seen a few times. This chain joins TRBV25-1 and TRBJ1-4, with 10 bases that match TRBD1. Per the germline V gene, CDR1 is MGHDK and CDR2 is SYGVNS. V gave up 5 bases and J gave up 6 bases; unmatched junction bases: 6. There are 15 residues in the CDR3. This CDR3 reads CASSPRGTGDEKLFF. CDR3 in DNA: TGTGCCAGCAGTCCTAGAGGGACAGGGGATGAAAAACTGTTTTTT.

This clonotype was seen ten or more times. The rearrangement links TRBV29-1 to TRBJ2-1, with D hard to call. Germline V gene data show CDR1 as SQVTM and CDR2 as ANQGSEA. V gave up 5 bases and J gave up 12 bases, with 20 bases separating them. CDR3 length: 13 amino acids. CDR3 sequence reads: CSVLSRAPPLQFF. As DNA, the CDR3 is TGCAGCGTTTTAAGCCGGGCCCCGCCGTTGCAGTTCTTC.

The rearrangement links TRBV7-9 to TRBJ2-7; 13 bases agree with TRBD2. With V trimmed by 5 bases and J by 3 bases, 4 bases remained unmatched. The CDR3 is 15 amino acids. Germline V gene data show CDR1 as SEHNR and CDR2 as FQNEAQ (reference sequence). The DNA of the CDR3 is TGTGCCAGCAGCCCGGGACTAGCGGGACTCTACGAGCAGTACTTC. It encodes CASSPGLAGLYEQYF.

The chain joins TRBV2 to TRBJ1-5, with D tentatively TRBD1 (5 bases). V lost 5 bases and J lost 2, with 16 bases in between. The CDR3 runs 16 residues. Germline V lookup: CDR1 SNHLY, CDR2 FYNNEI. The CDR3 loop is CASSKRRGGGNQPQHF. The CDR3 DNA follows: TGTGCCAGCAGTAAAAGAAGGGGAGGCGGCAATCAGCCCCAGCATTTT.

This clonotype was seen ten or more times. This sequence joins TRBV6-1 and TRBJ2-3, with 10 bases that match TRBD1. Per the germline V gene, CDR1 is MNHNS and CDR2 is SASEGT. The CDR3 spans 14 residues. V lost 5 bases and J lost 4; bases outside the gene matches: 3. Here the CDR3 DNA reads TGTGCCAGCAGTTCCGGGACAGGGGCAGATACGCAGTATTTT. Amino acid sequence: CASSSGTGADTQYF.

The J gene is TRBJ2-5, the V gene TRBV28; the match to TRBD1 covers 10 bases. Germline V gene data show CDR1 as MDHEN and CDR2 as SYDVKM. The V segment lost 3 bases and the J segment 5 bases; nucleotides outside the gene matches: 6. This CDR3 has 15 residues. The CDR3 nucleotides read TGTGCCAGCAGTTTTACGACAGGGGGCAGTGAGACCCAGTACTTC. Translated: CASSFTTGGSETQYF.

The chain carries TRBV6-6 and TRBJ1-3, with 8 bases matching TRBD1. Trimming at V came to 6 bases and at J to 0 bases, leaving 7 bases not matched to a gene. Germline V CDR1 and CDR2: MNHNY, SVGAGI (reference sequence). The CDR3 spans 16 residues. The CDR3 nucleotides are TGTGCCAGCAGAACCGGGACAGGTCTCTCTGGAAACACCATATATTTT. This codes for CASRTGTGLSGNTIYF.

A few counts support this clonotype. This chain's CDR3 is CAWNPKDSYGYTF. DNA for the CDR3: TGTGCCTGGAATCCAAAGGACAGCTATGGCTACACCTTC. The chain carries TRBV30 and TRBJ1-2, with a tentative D call TRBD1 (6 bases). Germline CDR1 reads GTSNPN; CDR2 reads SVGIG (reference sequence). V was pared by 4 bases and J by 4 bases, with 13 bases between. The length of the CDR3 is 13 residues.

This clonotype was detected a few times. The genes are TRBV7-8 and TRBJ2-3; D remains ambiguous. This CDR3 has 12 residues. The germline V gene has CDR1 SGHVS and CDR2 FQNEAQ. V gave up 1 base and J gave up 4 bases, with 3 bases separating them. The CDR3 DNA sequence: TGTGCCAGCAGCTTAGACCCAGATACGCAGTATTTT. It encodes CASSLDPDTQYF.